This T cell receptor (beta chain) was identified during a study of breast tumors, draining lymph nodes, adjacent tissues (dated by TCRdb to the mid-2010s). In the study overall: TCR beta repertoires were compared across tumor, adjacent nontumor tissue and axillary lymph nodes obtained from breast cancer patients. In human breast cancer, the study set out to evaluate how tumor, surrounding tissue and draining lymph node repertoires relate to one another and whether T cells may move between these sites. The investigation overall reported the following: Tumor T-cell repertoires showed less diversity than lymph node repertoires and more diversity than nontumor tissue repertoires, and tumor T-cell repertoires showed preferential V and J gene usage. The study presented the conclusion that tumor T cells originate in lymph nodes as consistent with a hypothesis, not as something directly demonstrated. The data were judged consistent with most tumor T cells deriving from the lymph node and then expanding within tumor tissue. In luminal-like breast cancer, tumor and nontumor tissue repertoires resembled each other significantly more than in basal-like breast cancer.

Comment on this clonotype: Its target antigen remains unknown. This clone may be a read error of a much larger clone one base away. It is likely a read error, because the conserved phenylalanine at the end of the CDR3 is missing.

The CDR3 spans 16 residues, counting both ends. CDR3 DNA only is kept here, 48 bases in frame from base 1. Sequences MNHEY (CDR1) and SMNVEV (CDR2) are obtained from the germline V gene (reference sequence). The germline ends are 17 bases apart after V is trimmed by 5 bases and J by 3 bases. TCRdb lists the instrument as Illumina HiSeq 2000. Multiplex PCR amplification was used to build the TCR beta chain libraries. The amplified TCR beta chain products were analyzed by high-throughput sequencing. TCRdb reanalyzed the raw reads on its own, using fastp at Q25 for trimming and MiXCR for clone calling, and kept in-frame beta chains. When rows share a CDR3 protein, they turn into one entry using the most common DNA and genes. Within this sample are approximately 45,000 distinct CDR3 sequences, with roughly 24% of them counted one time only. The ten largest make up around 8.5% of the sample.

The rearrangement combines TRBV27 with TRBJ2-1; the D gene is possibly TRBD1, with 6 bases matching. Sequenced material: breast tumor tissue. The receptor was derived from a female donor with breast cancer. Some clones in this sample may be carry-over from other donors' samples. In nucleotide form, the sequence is TGTGCCAGCAGTGCAACAGGGTGGGGGTTCTACAATGAGCAGTTCCTC. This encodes CASSATGWGFYNEQFL.